What follows are 16 T cell receptor beta chains derived from one specimen sequenced in a study of OX40 agonist ivuxolimab in advanced cancers. Assay used: immunoSEQ multiplex PCR; TCRdb lists only in-frame clones, some missing. The repertoire holds 80,000 or so clones, with roughly 92% as singletons. The sample consisted of CD4+ or CD8+ T cells sorted from blood, taken in a trial of the OX40 agonist ivuxolimab. All receptors derive from an adult with an advanced solid tumor such as melanoma, head and neck, liver or kidney cancer.

This sequence joins TRBV28 and TRBJ1-1, with D possibly TRBD1 on 6 matching bases. CDR1 MDHEN and CDR2 SYDVKM come from the germline V gene. This CDR3 is built from 14 residues. V shed 3 bases and J shed 1 base, with 9 bases lying between them. The chain's CDR3 is CASSFGTWNTEAFF. As DNA, the CDR3 is TGTGCCAGCAGTTTTGGGACATGGAACACTGAAGCTTTCTTT.

The table lists this clone with a few counts. This sequence joins TRBV5-4 and TRBJ1-1; 7 bases are a match to TRBD1. CDR3 length equals 14 residues. J lost 0 bases, V lost 2 bases, and 1 base had no gene match. Germline CDR1 reads SGHNT; CDR2 reads YYREEE (reference sequence). DNA of the CDR3: TGTGCCAGCAGCTTACAGGGGATGAACACTGAAGCTTTCTTT. As protein: CASSLQGMNTEAFF. The complete variable domain, with remaining parts taken from reference TRBV5-4 and TRBJ1-1, reads ETGVTQSPTHLIKTRGQQVTLRCSSQSGHNTVSWYQQALGQGPQFIFQYYREEENGRGNFPPRFSGLQFPNYSSELNVNALELDDSALYLCASSLQGMNTEAFFGQGTRLTVV.

The chain joins TRBV30 to TRBJ2-7; D remains ambiguous. Trimming removed 1 base at V and 3 bases at J, with 7 bases between. CDR1 is GTSNPN and CDR2 is SVGIG in the germline V gene (reference sequence). There are 12 residues in the CDR3. Here the CDR3 DNA reads TGTGCCTGGAGTGGACGGAGCTACGAGCAGTACTTC. Amino acid sequence: CAWSGRSYEQYF.

A word on this clone: Other nucleotide sequences in the sample specify the same CDR3. The V call is TRBV7-3, the J call TRBJ2-2, with 7 bases that match TRBD2. This CDR3 is built from 15 residues. Germline values: CDR1 SGHTA, CDR2 FQGTGA. With 5 bases clipped from V and 0 bases from J, the junction kept 3 bases outside the gene matches. This chain's CDR3 is CASSLGLANTGELFF. The CDR3 nucleotides are TGTGCCAGCAGCCTTGGACTAGCGAACACCGGGGAGCTGTTTTTT.

In its sample, this clone was seen once. The junction differs from germline at one of its ends, possibly a read error. This chain's CDR3 is CVSNRQPAGGTTDTQYF. CDR3 DNA: TGCGTCAGCAACCGGCAACCAGCGGGGGGTACCACAGATACGCAGTATTTT. The chain recombines TRBV5-1 with TRBJ2-3, with 9 bases that match TRBD2. The CDR3 contains 17 residues. Germline-derived CDR1 and CDR2 are SGHRS and YFSETQ.

The chain employs TRBV18 and TRBJ2-1; TRBD2 matches 7 bases. Germline V gene lookup returns CDR1 KGHSH and CDR2 LQKENI. V shed 6 bases, J shed 7 bases, and the junction held 12 bases outside the gene matches. The CDR3 spans 15 residues. The CDR3 loop is CASSPGVAGRNEQFF. As DNA, the CDR3 is TGTGCCAGCTCTCCCGGGGTAGCGGGTCGAAATGAGCAGTTCTTC. The full variable domain, in which reference TRBV18 and TRBJ2-1 provide the parts outside the CDR3, is NAGVMQNPRHLVRRRGQEARLRCSPMKGHSHVYWYRQLPEEGLKFMVYLQKENIIDESGMPKERFSAEFPKEGPSILRIQQVVRGDSAAYFCASSPGVAGRNEQFFGPGTRLTVL.

The sample holds a few counts of this clone. V usage is TRBV14 and J usage is TRBJ2-7, with 8 bases lining up with TRBD2. The CDR3 is 15 amino acids. Unmatched junction bases numbered 7, after V lost 4 bases and J lost 2 bases. From germline, CDR1 is SGHDN and CDR2 FVKESK. In DNA, the CDR3 is TGTGCCAGCAGCCCCTTGGCGGGAGGCCCCTACGAGCAGTACTTC. Its protein is CASSPLAGGPYEQYF.

The chain combines TRBV7-9 with TRBJ2-1; no clear D gene. There are 10 residues in the CDR3. Germline CDR1 reads SEHNR; CDR2 reads FQNEAQ (reference sequence). V was cut by 1 base and J by 10 bases, with 2 bases left in between. This chain's CDR3 is CASSLDEQFF. CDR3 in DNA: TGTGCCAGCAGCTTAGACGAGCAGTTCTTC.

The V call is TRBV7-9, the J call TRBJ1-6; D is perhaps TRBD1 (6 bases). The V end was cut by 6 bases, the J end by 10 bases, with 16 bases between. This CDR3 contains 14 residues. Germline V gives CDR1 SEHNR, CDR2 FQNEAQ (reference sequence). The CDR3 is CASRADGGQSPLHF. The CDR3 nucleotides are TGTGCCAGCAGGGCTGACGGGGGGCAGTCACCCCTCCACTTT.

The chain carries TRBV5-6 and TRBJ1-3; D uncertain. In germline, CDR1 is SGHDT, CDR2 YYEEEE. Deletions cut 1 base from V and 2 bases from J, with 7 bases between. The CDR3 runs to 14 residues. The CDR3 region is CASSLREAGNTIYF. DNA of the CDR3: TGTGCCAGCAGCTTGAGGGAGGCTGGAAACACCATATATTTT. Filled out from reference TRBV5-6 and TRBJ1-3, the complete variable domain reads DAGVTQSPTHLIKTRGQQVTLRCSPKSGHDTVSWYQQALGQGPQFIFQYYEEEERQRGNFPDRFSGHQFPNYSSELNVNALLLGDSALYLCASSLREAGNTIYFGEGSWLTVV.

The count of this clone is one. The rearrangement links TRBV27 to TRBJ2-5; 9 bases align to TRBD1. The germline gives CDR1 MNHEY, CDR2 SMNVEV (reference sequence). V dropped 6 bases and J dropped 3; count of bases not matched to a gene: 5. The CDR3 has 14 residues. The CDR3 sequence is CASRRDREKETQYF. The CDR3 coding sequence is TGTGCCAGCAGGCGGGACAGGGAGAAAGAGACCCAGTACTTC.

V usage is TRBV19 and J usage is TRBJ1-4; 10 positions agree with TRBD1. Germline CDR1 reads LNHDA; CDR2 reads SQIVND (reference sequence). The CDR3 extends over 13 amino acids. V trimming: 6 bases; J trimming: 7 bases; junction bases outside the gene matches: 2. The CDR3: CASRTGGGEKLFF. CDR3 coding DNA: TGTGCCAGTAGGACAGGGGGCGGTGAAAAACTGTTTTTT.

The genes are TRBV5-4 and TRBJ2-6; D unresolved. Germline V lookup: CDR1 SGHNT, CDR2 YYREEE (reference sequence). This CDR3 has 15 amino acids. Trimming left V 0 bases short and J 0 bases short, with 4 bases between. CDR3 nucleotide sequence: TGTGCCAGCAGCTTGGGGGGCTCTGGGGCCAACGTCCTGACTTTC. It is translated as CASSLGGSGANVLTF.

This chain joins TRBV18 and TRBJ1-3, with no clear D. Trimming took 3 bases from V and 7 from J, leaving 10 bases between them. The CDR3 length is 13 residues. Per germline, CDR1 KGHSH and CDR2 LQKENI. For the CDR3, the DNA is TGTGCCAGCTCACCGTCGGCAGTGAACACCATATATTTT. This sequence encodes CASSPSAVNTIYF.

J is TRBJ1-1 and V is TRBV6-1; D uncertain. V was cut by 8 bases and J by 6 bases, with 13 bases left in between. CDR3 length: 12 residues. Germline values: CDR1 MNHNS, CDR2 SASEGT. CDR3 sequence reads: CASGWREAEAFF. The CDR3 coding sequence is TGTGCCAGCGGGTGGAGGGAAGCTGAAGCTTTCTTT.

The chain combines TRBV2 with TRBJ1-4; D perhaps matches TRBD1 (6 bases). The germline gives CDR1 SNHLY, CDR2 FYNNEI. The CDR3 consists of 14 residues. Deletions cut 6 bases from V and 3 bases from J, with 11 bases between. CDR3: CASSPTGSNEKLFF. Here the CDR3 DNA reads TGTGCCAGCAGCCCCACAGGGTCTAATGAAAAACTGTTTTTT.